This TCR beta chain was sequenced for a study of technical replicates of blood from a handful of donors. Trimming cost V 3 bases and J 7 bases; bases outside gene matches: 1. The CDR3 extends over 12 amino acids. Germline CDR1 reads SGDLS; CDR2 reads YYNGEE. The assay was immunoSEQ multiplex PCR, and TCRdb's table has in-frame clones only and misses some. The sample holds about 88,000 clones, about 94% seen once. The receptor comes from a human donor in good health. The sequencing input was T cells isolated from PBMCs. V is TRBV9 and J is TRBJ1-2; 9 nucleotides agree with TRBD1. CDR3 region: CASSGQGVGYTF. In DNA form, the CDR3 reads TGTGCCAGCAGCGGACAGGGGGTTGGCTACACCTTC.